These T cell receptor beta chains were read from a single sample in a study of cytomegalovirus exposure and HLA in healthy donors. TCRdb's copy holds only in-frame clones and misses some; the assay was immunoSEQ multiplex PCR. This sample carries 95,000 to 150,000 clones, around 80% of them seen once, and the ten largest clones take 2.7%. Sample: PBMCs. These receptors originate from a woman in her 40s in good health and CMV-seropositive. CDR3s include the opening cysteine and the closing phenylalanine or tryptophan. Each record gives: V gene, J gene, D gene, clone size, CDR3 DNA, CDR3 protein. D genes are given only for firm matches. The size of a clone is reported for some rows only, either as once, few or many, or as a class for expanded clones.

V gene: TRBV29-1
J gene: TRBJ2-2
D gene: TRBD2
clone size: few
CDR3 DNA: TGCAGCGTTGCCGGGGGGGCGAACACCGGGGAGCTGTTTTTT
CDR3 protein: CSVAGGANTGELFF

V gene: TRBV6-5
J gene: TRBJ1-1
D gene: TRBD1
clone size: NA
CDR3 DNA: TGTGCCAGCAGTCAGGGGGACACTGAAGCTTTCTTT
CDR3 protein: CASSQGDTEAFF

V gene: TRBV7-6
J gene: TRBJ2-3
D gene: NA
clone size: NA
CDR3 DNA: TGTGCCAGCAGCCCTAGCGTCACTAGCACAGATACGCAGTATTTT
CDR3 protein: CASSPSVTSTDTQYF

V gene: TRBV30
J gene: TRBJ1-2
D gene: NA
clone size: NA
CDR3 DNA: TGTGCCTGGAGTATAGGGGGAGGCTACACCTTC
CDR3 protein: CAWSIGGGYTF

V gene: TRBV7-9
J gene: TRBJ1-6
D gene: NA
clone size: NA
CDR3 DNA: TGTGCCAGCAGCTTAACCGAGCAGGGCTCACCCCTCCACTTT
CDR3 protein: CASSLTEQGSPLHF

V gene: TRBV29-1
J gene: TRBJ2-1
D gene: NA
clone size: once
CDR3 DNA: TGCAGCGTTGATATAGACACCTACAATGAGCAGTTCTTC
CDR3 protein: CSVDIDTYNEQFF

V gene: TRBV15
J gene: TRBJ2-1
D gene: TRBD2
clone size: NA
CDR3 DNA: TGTGCCACCAGCAGAGGGTCGGCGGGAGGCTACAATGAGCAGTTCTTC
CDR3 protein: CATSRGSAGGYNEQFF

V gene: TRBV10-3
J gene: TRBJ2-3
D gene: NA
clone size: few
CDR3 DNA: TGTGCCATCAGGACAAACACAGATACGCAGTATTTT
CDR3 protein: CAIRTNTDTQYF

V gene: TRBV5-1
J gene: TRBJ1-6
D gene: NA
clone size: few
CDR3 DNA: TGCGCCAGCAGCTTGATCCCTGTTCAGGGGCAATTTTCACCCCTCCACTTT
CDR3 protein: CASSLIPVQGQFSPLHF

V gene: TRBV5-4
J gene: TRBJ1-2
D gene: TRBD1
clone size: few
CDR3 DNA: TGTGCCAGCAGCTTCGTTGGACAGGGAGGCTACACCTTC
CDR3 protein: CASSFVGQGGYTF

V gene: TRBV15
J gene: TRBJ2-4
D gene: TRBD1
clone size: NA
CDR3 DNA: TGTGCCACCAGCAAGCCGGGACAGGACAAAAACATTCAGTACTTC
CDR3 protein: CATSKPGQDKNIQYF

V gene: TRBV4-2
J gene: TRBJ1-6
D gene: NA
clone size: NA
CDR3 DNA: TGTGCCAGCAGCCAAGTATCCACATTTACGAGGACCCTCCACTTT
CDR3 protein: CASSQVSTFTRTLHF

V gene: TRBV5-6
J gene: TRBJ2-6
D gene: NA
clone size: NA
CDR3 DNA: TGTGCCAGCACGACTGGGTTGGCAGCTGGGGCCAACGTCCTGACTTTC
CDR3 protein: CASTTGLAAGANVLTF

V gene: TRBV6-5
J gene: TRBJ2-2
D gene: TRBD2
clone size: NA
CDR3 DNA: TGTGCCAGCGTCAGTAGGGGCGGGGGACTCGGGGAGCTGTTTTTT
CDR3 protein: CASVSRGGGLGELFF

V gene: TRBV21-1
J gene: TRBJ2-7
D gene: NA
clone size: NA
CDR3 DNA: TGTGCCAGCAGCAAAGAATATGTTATGGGACAGGGTGTAGCCGAGCAGTACTTC
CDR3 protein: CASSKEYVMGQGVAEQYF

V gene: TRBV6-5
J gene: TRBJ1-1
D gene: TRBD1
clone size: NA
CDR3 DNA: TGTGCCAGCAGGCCACCGGACAGGGGGGGGCTTGCTTTCTTT
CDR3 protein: CASRPPDRGGLAFF

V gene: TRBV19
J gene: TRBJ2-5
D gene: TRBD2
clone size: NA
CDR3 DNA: TGTGCCAGTGCCGGGACTAGCGGACAAGAGACCCAGTACTTC
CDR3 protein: CASAGTSGQETQYF

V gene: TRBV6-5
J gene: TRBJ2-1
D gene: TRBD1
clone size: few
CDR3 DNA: TGTGCCAGCAGTCATGGGACAGGGGACTACAATGAGCAGTTCTTC
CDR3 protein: CASSHGTGDYNEQFF

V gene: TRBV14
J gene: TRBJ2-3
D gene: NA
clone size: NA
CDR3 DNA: TGTGCCAGCAGCCAGCGCTTAACCGATACGCAGTATTTT
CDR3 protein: CASSQRLTDTQYF

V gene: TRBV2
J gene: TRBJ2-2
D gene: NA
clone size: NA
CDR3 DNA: TGTGCCAGCAGTGAAGAATCCGCCGGGGAGCTGTTTTTT
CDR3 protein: CASSEESAGELFF

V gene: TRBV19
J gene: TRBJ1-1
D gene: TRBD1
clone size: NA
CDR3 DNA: TGTGCCAGTTCCTTCTCAGGGGGGTCTGAAGCTTTCTTT
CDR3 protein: CASSFSGGSEAFF

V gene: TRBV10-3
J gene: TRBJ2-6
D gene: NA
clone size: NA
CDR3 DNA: TGTGCCATCAGTGCTAGGATCTCTGGGGCCAACGTCCTGACTTTC
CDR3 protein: CAISARISGANVLTF

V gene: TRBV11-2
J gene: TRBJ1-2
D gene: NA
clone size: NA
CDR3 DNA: TGTGCCAGCAGCTTATCCGGCGGGGCAGGAAGATTTGGCTACACCTTC
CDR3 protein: CASSLSGGAGRFGYTF

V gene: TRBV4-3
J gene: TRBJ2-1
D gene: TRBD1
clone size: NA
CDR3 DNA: TGCGCCAGCAGCCGAGAAGACAGGGTCTCCTACAATGAGCAGTTCTTC
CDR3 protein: CASSREDRVSYNEQFF

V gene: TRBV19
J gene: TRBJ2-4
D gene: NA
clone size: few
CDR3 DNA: TGTGCCAGTGAACAGGGAACCAAAAACATTCAGTACTTC
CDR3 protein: CASEQGTKNIQYF

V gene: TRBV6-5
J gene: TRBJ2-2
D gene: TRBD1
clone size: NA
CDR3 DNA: TGTGCCAGCACCTCACAGGGGGCAAGGACCGGGGAGCTGTTTTTT
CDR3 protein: CASTSQGARTGELFF

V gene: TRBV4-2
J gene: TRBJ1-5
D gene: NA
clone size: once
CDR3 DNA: TGTGCCAGCAGCCAAGATTGGACAGCGGTACAGCCCCAGCATTTT
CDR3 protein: CASSQDWTAVQPQHF

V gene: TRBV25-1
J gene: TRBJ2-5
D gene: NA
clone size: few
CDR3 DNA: TGTGCCAGCAAAACACAGGGTCGGGAGACCCAGTACTTC
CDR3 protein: CASKTQGRETQYF

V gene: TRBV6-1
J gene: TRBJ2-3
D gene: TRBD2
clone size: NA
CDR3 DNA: TGTGCCAGCAGGGAGGGACTAGGATTACCAGATACGCAGTATTTT
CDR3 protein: CASREGLGLPDTQYF

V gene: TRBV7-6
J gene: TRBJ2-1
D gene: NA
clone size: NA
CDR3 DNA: TGTGCCAGCAGCTTATTCGGCAATGAGCAGTTCTTC
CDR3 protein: CASSLFGNEQFF

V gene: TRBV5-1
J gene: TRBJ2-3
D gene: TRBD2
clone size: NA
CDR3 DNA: TGCGCCAGCCGACTAGCGGGGGTTAGCACAGATACGCAGTATTTT
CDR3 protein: CASRLAGVSTDTQYF

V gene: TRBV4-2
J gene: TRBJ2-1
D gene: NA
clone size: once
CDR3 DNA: TGTGCCAGCAGCCAAGCAGCGTTCAATGAGCAGTTCTTC
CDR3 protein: CASSQAAFNEQFF

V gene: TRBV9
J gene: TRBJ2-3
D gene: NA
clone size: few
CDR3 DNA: TGTGCCAGCAGCGTGGACGGGAACGGTGGAGATACGCAGTATTTT
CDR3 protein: CASSVDGNGGDTQYF

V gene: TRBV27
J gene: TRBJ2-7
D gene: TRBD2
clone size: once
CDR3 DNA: TGTGCCAGCAGTTTAAGGGCTAGCGGGGGCCGGTGGGAGCAGTACTTC
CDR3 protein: CASSLRASGGRWEQYF

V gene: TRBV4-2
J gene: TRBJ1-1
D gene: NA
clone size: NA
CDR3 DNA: TGTGCCAGCAGCCAACCAATCGGCACAGGAGGGGACACTGAAGCTTTCTTT
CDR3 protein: CASSQPIGTGGDTEAFF

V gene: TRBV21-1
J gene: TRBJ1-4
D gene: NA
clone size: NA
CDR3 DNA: TGTGCCAGCAGCAAAAGGGTTGAGGGAGCAACTAATGAAAAACTGTTTTTT
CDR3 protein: CASSKRVEGATNEKLFF